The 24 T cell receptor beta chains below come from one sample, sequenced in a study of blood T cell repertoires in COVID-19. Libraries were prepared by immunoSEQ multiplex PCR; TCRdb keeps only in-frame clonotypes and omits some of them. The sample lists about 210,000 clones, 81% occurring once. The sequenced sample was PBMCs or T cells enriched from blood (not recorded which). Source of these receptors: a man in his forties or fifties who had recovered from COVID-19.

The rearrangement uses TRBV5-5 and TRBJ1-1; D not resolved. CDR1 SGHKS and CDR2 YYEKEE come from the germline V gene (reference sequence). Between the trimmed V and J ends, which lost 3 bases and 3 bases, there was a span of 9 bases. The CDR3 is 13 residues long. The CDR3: CASSSLADTEAFF. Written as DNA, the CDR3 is TGTGCCAGCAGCTCCCTTGCGGACACTGAAGCTTTCTTT.

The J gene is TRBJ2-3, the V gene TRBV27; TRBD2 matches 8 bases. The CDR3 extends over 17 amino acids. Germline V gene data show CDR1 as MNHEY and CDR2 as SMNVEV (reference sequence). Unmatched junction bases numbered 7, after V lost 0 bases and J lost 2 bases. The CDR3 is CASSLSNQRGYTDTQYF. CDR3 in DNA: TGTGCCAGCAGTTTATCGAACCAGCGGGGGTACACAGATACGCAGTATTTT.

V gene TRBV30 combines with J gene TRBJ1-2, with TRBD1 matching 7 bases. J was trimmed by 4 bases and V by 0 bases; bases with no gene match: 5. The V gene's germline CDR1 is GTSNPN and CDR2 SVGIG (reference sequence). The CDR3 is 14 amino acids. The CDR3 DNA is TGTGCCTGGAGTGTCCCGCACAGGGGCTATGGCTACACCTTC. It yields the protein CAWSVPHRGYGYTF.

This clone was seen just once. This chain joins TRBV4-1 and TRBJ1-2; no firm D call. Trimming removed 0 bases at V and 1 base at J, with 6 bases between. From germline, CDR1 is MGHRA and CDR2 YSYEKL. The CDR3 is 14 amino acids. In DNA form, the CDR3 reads TGCGCCAGCAGCCAAGAAATAGTTAACTATGGCTACACCTTC. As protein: CASSQEIVNYGYTF.

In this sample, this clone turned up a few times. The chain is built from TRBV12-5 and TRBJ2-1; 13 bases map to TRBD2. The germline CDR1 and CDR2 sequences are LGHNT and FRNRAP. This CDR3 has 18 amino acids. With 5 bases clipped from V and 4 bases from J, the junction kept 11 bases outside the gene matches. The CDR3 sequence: CASGGWTSGSNRYNEQFF. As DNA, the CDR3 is TGTGCTAGTGGTGGGTGGACTAGCGGGAGTAATCGATACAATGAGCAGTTCTTC.

The CDR3: CASSLTGGHNQPQHF. CDR3 nucleotides: TGTGCCAGCAGCTTAACAGGGGGCCACAATCAGCCCCAGCATTTT. This rearrangement joins TRBV7-9 to TRBJ1-5; TRBD1 matches at 9 bases. CDR3 size: 15 residues. With 2 bases clipped from V and 3 bases from J, the junction kept 2 bases outside the gene matches. Germline V gene lookup returns CDR1 SEHNR and CDR2 FQNEAQ (reference sequence).

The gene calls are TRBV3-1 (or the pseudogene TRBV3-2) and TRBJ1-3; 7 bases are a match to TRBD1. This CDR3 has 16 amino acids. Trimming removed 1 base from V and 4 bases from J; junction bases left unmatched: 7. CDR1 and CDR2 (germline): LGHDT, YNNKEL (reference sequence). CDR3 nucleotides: TGTGCCAGCAGCCAAGGGGCAGGGGGTAGGGGAAACACCATATATTTT. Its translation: CASSQGAGGRGNTIYF.

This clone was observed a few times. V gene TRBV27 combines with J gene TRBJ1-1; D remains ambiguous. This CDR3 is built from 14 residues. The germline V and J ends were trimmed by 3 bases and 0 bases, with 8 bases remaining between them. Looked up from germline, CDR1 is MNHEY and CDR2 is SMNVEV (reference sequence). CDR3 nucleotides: TGTGCCAGCAGTTTTGAGGGCCTGAACACTGAAGCTTTCTTT. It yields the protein CASSFEGLNTEAFF.

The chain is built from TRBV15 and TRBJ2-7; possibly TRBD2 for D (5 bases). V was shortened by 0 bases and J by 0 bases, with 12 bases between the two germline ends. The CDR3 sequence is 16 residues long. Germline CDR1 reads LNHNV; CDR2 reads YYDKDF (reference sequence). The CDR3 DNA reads TGTGCCACCAGCAGAGATCTACGGACTGTCTCCTACGAGCAGTACTTC. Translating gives CATSRDLRTVSYEQYF.

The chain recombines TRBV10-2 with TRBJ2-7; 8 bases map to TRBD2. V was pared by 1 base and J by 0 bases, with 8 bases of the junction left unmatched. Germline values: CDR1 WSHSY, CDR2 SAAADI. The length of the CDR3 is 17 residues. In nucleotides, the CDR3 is TGCGCCAGCAGTGAGTGGATAGCGGGAACAAGCTCCTACGAGCAGTACTTC. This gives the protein CASSEWIAGTSSYEQYF.

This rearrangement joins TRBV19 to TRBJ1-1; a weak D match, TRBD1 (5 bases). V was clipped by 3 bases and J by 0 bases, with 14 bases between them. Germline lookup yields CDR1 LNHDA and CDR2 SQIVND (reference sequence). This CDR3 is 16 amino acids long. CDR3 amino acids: CASSIGAGTLNTEAFF. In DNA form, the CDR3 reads TGTGCCAGTAGTATCGGAGCAGGGACTCTGAACACTGAAGCTTTCTTT.

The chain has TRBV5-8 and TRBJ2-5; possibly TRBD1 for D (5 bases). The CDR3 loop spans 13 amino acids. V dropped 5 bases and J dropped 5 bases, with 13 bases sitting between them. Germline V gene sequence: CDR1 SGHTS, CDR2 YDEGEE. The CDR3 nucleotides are TGTGCCAGCAGGCACAGGCCAGCGGAGACCCAGTACTTC. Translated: CASRHRPAETQYF. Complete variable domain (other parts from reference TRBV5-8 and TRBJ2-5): EAGVTQSPTHLIKTRGQQATLRCSPISGHTSVYWYQQALGLGLQFLLWYDEGEERNRGNFPPRFSGRQFPNYSSELNVNALELEDSALYLCASRHRPAETQYFGPGTRLLVL.

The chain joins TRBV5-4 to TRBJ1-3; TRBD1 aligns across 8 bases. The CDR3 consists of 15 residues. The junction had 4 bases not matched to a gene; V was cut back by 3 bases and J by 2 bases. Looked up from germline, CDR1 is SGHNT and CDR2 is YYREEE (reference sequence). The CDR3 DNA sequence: TGTGCCAGCAGCTCTCAGACAGGGGCTGGAAACACCATATATTTT. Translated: CASSSQTGAGNTIYF.

In nucleotides, the CDR3 is TGTGCCAGCAGCCCTAGGCTAGACAGAAATCAGCCCCAGCATTTT. Its protein is CASSPRLDRNQPQHF. The J gene is TRBJ1-5, the V gene TRBV11-2; the D gene is possibly TRBD1 (5 bases). V dropped 5 bases and J dropped 4 bases, with 15 bases sitting between them. The CDR3 consists of 15 residues. CDR1 is SGHAT, CDR2 FQNNGV, per germline.

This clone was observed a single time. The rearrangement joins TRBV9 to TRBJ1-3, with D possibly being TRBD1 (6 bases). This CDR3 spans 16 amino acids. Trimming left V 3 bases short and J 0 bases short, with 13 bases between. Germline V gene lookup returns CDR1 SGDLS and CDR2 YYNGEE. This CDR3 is CASSAQGSPSGNTIYF. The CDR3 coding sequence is TGTGCCAGCAGCGCTCAGGGGAGCCCCTCTGGAAACACCATATATTTT. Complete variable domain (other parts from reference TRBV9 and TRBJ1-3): DSGVTQTPKHLITATGQRVTLRCSPRSGDLSVYWYQQSLDQGLQFLIQYYNGEERAKGNILERFSAQQFPDLHSELNLSSLELGDSALYFCASSAQGSPSGNTIYFGEGSWLTVV.

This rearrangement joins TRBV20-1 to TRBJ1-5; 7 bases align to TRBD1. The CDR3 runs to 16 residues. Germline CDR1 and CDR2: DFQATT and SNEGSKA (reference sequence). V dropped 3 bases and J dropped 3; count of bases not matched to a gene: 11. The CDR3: CSASLSGQVPNQPQHF. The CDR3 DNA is TGCAGTGCTAGTCTCTCAGGACAGGTGCCCAATCAGCCCCAGCATTTT.

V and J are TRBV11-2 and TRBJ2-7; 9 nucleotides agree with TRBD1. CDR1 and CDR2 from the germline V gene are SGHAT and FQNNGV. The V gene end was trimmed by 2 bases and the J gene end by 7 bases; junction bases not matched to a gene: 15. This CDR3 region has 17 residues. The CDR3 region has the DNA TGTGCCAGCAGCTTATACCAGAGCGGGACAGGGTATGGGGAGCAGTACTTC. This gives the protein CASSLYQSGTGYGEQYF.

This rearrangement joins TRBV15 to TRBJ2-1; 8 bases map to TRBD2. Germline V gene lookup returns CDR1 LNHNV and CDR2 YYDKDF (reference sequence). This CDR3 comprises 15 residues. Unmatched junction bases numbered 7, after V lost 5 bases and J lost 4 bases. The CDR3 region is CATSLPGLEYNEQFF. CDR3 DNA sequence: TGTGCCACCAGCCTGCCGGGACTAGAGTACAATGAGCAGTTCTTC.

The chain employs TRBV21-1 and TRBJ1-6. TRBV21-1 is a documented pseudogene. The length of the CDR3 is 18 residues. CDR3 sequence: CASSGPTGGGYYNSPLHF. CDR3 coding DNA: TGTGCCAGCAGCGGCCCTACGGGGGGGGGCTACTATAATTCACCCCTCCACTTT.

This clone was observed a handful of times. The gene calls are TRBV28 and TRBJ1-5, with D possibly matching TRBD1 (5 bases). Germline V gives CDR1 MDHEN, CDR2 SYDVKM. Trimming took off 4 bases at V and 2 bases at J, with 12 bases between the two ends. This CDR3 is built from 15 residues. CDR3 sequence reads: CASSYRQRGNQPQHF. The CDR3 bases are TGTGCCAGCAGTTATAGACAGCGGGGCAATCAGCCCCAGCATTTT.

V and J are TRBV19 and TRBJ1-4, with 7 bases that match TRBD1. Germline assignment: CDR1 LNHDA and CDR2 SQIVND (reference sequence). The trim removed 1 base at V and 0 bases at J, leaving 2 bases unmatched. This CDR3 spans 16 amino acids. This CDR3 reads CASSIARGTTNEKLFF. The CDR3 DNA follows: TGTGCCAGTAGTATAGCCAGGGGGACAACTAATGAAAAACTGTTTTTT.

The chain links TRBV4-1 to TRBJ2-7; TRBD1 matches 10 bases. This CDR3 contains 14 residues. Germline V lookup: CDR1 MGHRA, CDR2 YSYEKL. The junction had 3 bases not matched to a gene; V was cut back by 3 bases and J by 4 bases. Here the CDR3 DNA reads TGCGCCAGCAGCCAGGGGACAGGGGAGTACGAGCAGTACTTC. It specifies CASSQGTGEYEQYF.

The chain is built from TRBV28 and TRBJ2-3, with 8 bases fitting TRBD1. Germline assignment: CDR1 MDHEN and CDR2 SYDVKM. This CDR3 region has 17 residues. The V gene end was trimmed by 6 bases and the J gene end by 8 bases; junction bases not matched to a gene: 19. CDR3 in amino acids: CASRPRGQGKNRATQYF. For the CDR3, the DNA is TGTGCCAGCAGGCCTCGAGGACAGGGCAAAAATCGAGCTACGCAGTATTTT.

The CDR3 DNA reads as TGTGCCTGGAGTTGGGAGGGAGAAGCTTTCTTT. Its protein is CAWSWEGEAFF. The chain carries TRBV30 and TRBJ1-1; D remains ambiguous. Germline CDR1 is GTSNPN and CDR2 is SVGIG (reference sequence). The CDR3 covers 11 residues. Trimming took off 2 bases at V and 8 bases at J, with 9 bases between the two ends. Complete variable domain (other parts from reference TRBV30 and TRBJ1-1): SQTIHQWPATLVQPVGSPLSLECTVEGTSNPNLYWYRQAAGRGLQLLFYSVGIGQISSEVPQNLSASRPQDRQFILSSKKLLLSDSGFYLCAWSWEGEAFFGQGTRLTVV.